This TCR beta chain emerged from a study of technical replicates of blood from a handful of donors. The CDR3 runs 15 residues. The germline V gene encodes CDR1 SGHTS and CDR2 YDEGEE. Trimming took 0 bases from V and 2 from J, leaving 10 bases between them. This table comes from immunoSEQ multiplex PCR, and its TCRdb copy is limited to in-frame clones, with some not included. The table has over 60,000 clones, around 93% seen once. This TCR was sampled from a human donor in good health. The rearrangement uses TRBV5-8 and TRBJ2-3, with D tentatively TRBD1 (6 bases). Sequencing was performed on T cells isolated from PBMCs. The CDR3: CASSLGRGLTDTQYF. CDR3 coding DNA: TGTGCCAGCAGCTTGGGCAGGGGCCTCACAGATACGCAGTATTTT.